This is a list of T cell receptor beta chains from one sample in a study of blood T cell repertoires in COVID-19. TCRdb's table, derived via immunoSEQ multiplex PCR, lists solely in-frame clones and lacks some. In the table there are under 30,000 clones, about nine tenths of which are singletons. Input material: peripheral blood. These receptor sequences come from a woman of 80 years or more with active or convalescent COVID-19. CDR3s leave out the opening cysteine and the closing phenylalanine or tryptophan. The D gene is left open where the match is weak.

d_call: -
cdr3_length: 12
v_call: TRBV2
j_call: TRBJ2-1
cdr3_aa: ASNPSGSYNEQF

d_call: TRBD1
cdr3_length: 12
v_call: TRBV27
j_call: TRBJ1-1
cdr3_aa: ASKGQGWNTEAF

d_call: -
cdr3_length: 12
v_call: TRBV11-1
j_call: TRBJ2-2
cdr3_aa: ASSLGTTTGELF

d_call: TRBD1
cdr3_length: 14
v_call: TRBV5-1
j_call: TRBJ1-2
cdr3_aa: ASSLAPQGAVNGYT

d_call: TRBD1
cdr3_length: 17
v_call: TRBV5-6
j_call: TRBJ1-6
cdr3_aa: ASSSFRTGVSHYNSPLH

d_call: -
cdr3_length: 13
v_call: TRBV9
j_call: TRBJ1-2
cdr3_aa: ASTGTGGGSDGYT

d_call: TRBD1
cdr3_length: 14
v_call: TRBV18
j_call: TRBJ1-4
cdr3_aa: ASSSWGTGDNEKLF

d_call: -
cdr3_length: 13
v_call: TRBV18
j_call: TRBJ2-5
cdr3_aa: ASSPGETGSETQY

d_call: TRBD1
cdr3_length: 11
v_call: TRBV19
j_call: TRBJ1-2
cdr3_aa: ASYQTGGYGYT

d_call: -
cdr3_length: 13
v_call: TRBV6-5
j_call: TRBJ1-6
cdr3_aa: ASSYSGGESSPLH

d_call: TRBD2
cdr3_length: 15
v_call: TRBV7-3
j_call: TRBJ2-2
cdr3_aa: ASSLDGGAAPHGELF

d_call: TRBD1
cdr3_length: 12
v_call: TRBV7-2
j_call: TRBJ1-4
cdr3_aa: ASSPRTGNEKLF

d_call: -
cdr3_length: 13
v_call: TRBV21-1
j_call: TRBJ2-6
cdr3_aa: ASSPGGTGANVLT

d_call: TRBD1
cdr3_length: 8
v_call: TRBV6-5
j_call: TRBJ2-7
cdr3_aa: ASSFHRGR

d_call: TRBD1
cdr3_length: 14
v_call: TRBV9
j_call: TRBJ2-7
cdr3_aa: ASSVAAGGFSYEQY

d_call: TRBD1
cdr3_length: 11
v_call: TRBV28
j_call: TRBJ1-1
cdr3_aa: ATHRGLNTEAF

d_call: -
cdr3_length: 13
v_call: TRBV2
j_call: TRBJ1-4
cdr3_aa: ASDTQGALYEKLF

d_call: TRBD2
cdr3_length: 14
v_call: TRBV5-1
j_call: TRBJ2-2
cdr3_aa: ASRRTGTSYSGELF

d_call: TRBD1
cdr3_length: 13
v_call: TRBV6-5
j_call: TRBJ1-3
cdr3_aa: ASRGPTGAENTIY

d_call: -
cdr3_length: 10
v_call: TRBV30
j_call: TRBJ1-1
cdr3_aa: AWGRGNTEAF

d_call: -
cdr3_length: 9
v_call: TRBV20-1
j_call: TRBJ2-7
cdr3_aa: SARADREQY

d_call: -
cdr3_length: 14
v_call: TRBV5-1
j_call: TRBJ1-4
cdr3_aa: ASSPGGRGDNEKLF

d_call: -
cdr3_length: 13
v_call: TRBV27
j_call: TRBJ2-1
cdr3_aa: ASSFPGVANNEQF

d_call: TRBD1
cdr3_length: 12
v_call: TRBV5-1
j_call: TRBJ1-1
cdr3_aa: ASTGQGGNTEAF

d_call: -
cdr3_length: 12
v_call: TRBV2
j_call: TRBJ2-7
cdr3_aa: ASSEEGRGPEQY

d_call: -
cdr3_length: 14
v_call: TRBV27
j_call: TRBJ1-1
cdr3_aa: ASSLSLGRGNTEAF

d_call: -
cdr3_length: 11
v_call: TRBV7-3
j_call: TRBJ2-1
cdr3_aa: ASSSQSYNEQF

d_call: -
cdr3_length: 12
v_call: TRBV18
j_call: TRBJ2-7
cdr3_aa: ASSHRGAAYEQY

d_call: TRBD1
cdr3_length: 17
v_call: TRBV5-1
j_call: TRBJ2-1
cdr3_aa: ASSLLGTGGFGSYNEQF

d_call: TRBD2
cdr3_length: 13
v_call: TRBV5-5
j_call: TRBJ2-1
cdr3_aa: ASSFAGGSYNEQF

d_call: -
cdr3_length: 12
v_call: TRBV7-9
j_call: TRBJ1-2
cdr3_aa: ASSLFGRNYGYT

d_call: TRBD1
cdr3_length: 17
v_call: TRBV13
j_call: TRBJ2-6
cdr3_aa: ASSSPSDRGHSGANVLT